Below are 17 T cell receptor beta chains sequenced from a single sample in a study of blood T cell repertoires in COVID-19. Clones were sequenced by immunoSEQ multiplex PCR, and TCRdb holds only the in-frame ones, with some missing. The table has 150,000 to 200,000 clones, roughly 80% seen once. Sequences were obtained from PBMCs or T cells enriched from blood (not recorded which). The origin of the receptors is a woman between 55 and 75 years old with acute COVID-19.

The V and J genes are TRBV6-2 or TRBV6-3 and TRBJ2-7; the D is unclear. This CDR3 spans 12 amino acids. Germline loops: CDR1 MNHEY, CDR2 SVGEGT. V was cut by 5 bases and J by 9 bases, with 14 bases left in between. The CDR3 is CASSPSPMWQYF. CDR3 DNA sequence: TGTGCCAGCAGTCCGAGTCCGATGTGGCAGTACTTC.

The V and J genes are TRBV4-3 and TRBJ1-5, with unresolved D. Trimming left V 0 bases short and J 7 bases short, with 7 bases between. Germline CDR1 reads LGHNA; CDR2 reads YSLEER. The CDR3 sequence is 13 residues long. The DNA of the CDR3 is TGCGCCAGCAGCCAAGACAGTATCCAGCCCCAGCATTTT. Protein sequence: CASSQDSIQPQHF.

This sequence joins TRBV5-4 and TRBJ2-2; maybe TRBD1 (6 bases). Germline lookup yields CDR1 SGHNT and CDR2 YYREEE (reference sequence). Trimming took off 0 bases at V and 4 bases at J, with 10 bases between the two ends. There are 15 residues in the CDR3. This CDR3 reads CASSLGGRGTGELFF. The DNA of the CDR3 is TGTGCCAGCAGCTTGGGGGGGCGAGGCACCGGGGAGCTGTTTTTT.

The chain is built from TRBV25-1 and TRBJ1-6; no clear D gene. Trimming stripped 4 bases from V and 5 bases from J, with 6 bases between. The CDR3 contains 13 residues. CDR1 is MGHDK and CDR2 is SYGVNS in the germline V gene. CDR3 protein: CASSVSHNSPLHF. The CDR3, as DNA: TGTGCCAGCAGTGTTAGCCATAATTCACCCCTCCACTTT.

The chain carries TRBV6-5 and TRBJ2-1; 7 bases line up with TRBD2. With V trimmed by 8 bases and J by 2 bases, 6 bases remained unmatched. Germline CDR1 MNHEY, CDR2 SVGAGI. The CDR3 runs to 14 residues. CDR3 sequence reads: CASGRETAYNEQFF. The CDR3 DNA reads TGTGCCAGCGGGCGGGAGACGGCCTACAATGAGCAGTTCTTC.

This clone was seen once. In DNA, the CDR3 is TGTGCCAGCGGGGACTGGAGGGGCCAGCCCCAGCATTTT. Protein: CASGDWRGQPQHF. The V gene is TRBV27, the J gene TRBJ1-5; D is perhaps TRBD1 (5 bases). The CDR3 extends over 13 amino acids. Germline V lookup: CDR1 MNHEY, CDR2 SMNVEV (reference sequence). V lost 8 bases to trimming and J lost 7 bases, with 15 bases between them.

The V gene is TRBV28, the J gene TRBJ2-3; perhaps TRBD2 as D (5 bases). V was shortened by 7 bases and J by 2 bases, with 19 bases between the two germline ends. The CDR3 is 16 residues long. Germline CDR1 is MDHEN and CDR2 is SYDVKM. The CDR3 nucleotides read TGTGCCAGCACCCCGGCTCGGGCGGGCTACACAGATACGCAGTATTTT. Its protein product is CASTPARAGYTDTQYF.

The chain joins TRBV7-2 to TRBJ2-2; TRBD2 matches at 12 bases. Germline V gene sequence: CDR1 SGHTA, CDR2 FQGNSA. Unmatched junction bases numbered 5, after V lost 5 bases and J lost 7 bases. The CDR3 loop spans 15 amino acids. The CDR3 region is CASSRTSGVGGELFF. The CDR3 DNA reads as TGTGCCAGCAGCCGGACTAGCGGGGTAGGCGGGGAGCTGTTTTTT.

The chain employs TRBV9 and TRBJ1-2, with 10 bases identical to TRBD1. J was trimmed by 8 bases and V by 3 bases; bases with no gene match: 7. This CDR3 is 14 amino acids long. The germline V gene has CDR1 SGDLS and CDR2 YYNGEE. Written as DNA, the CDR3 is TGTGCCAGCAGCGCCGGGACAGGGGCTTTCGGCTACACCTTC. Its translation is CASSAGTGAFGYTF.

Comments on this clone: Other DNA sequences in this specimen translate into the identical CDR3. The CDR3 coding sequence is TGTGCCAGCAGCCCGTACCAAGAGACCCAGTACTTC. Translating gives CASSPYQETQYF. The V and J genes are TRBV7-8 and TRBJ2-5, with no clear D. The germline V gene has CDR1 SGHVS and CDR2 FQNEAQ. The CDR3 is made up of 12 amino acids. V lost 5 bases and J lost 0, with 4 bases in between.

The genes are TRBV19 and TRBJ1-4, with D possibly TRBD1 on 5 matching bases. Germline V gives CDR1 LNHDA, CDR2 SQIVND (reference sequence). The CDR3 is 17 residues long. V lost 0 bases, J lost 2 bases, and 13 bases lay in between. This chain's CDR3 is CASSIDPRQKTNEKLFF. The CDR3 DNA reads as TGTGCCAGTAGTATAGATCCTCGACAGAAGACTAATGAAAAACTGTTTTTT.

J is TRBJ2-7 and V is TRBV7-8, with TRBD2 as a possible D gene (6 bases). With 6 bases removed from V and 2 bases from J, the gap between germline ends came to 17 bases. This CDR3 has 15 residues. CDR1 is SGHVS and CDR2 is FQNEAQ in the germline V gene. Here the CDR3 DNA reads TGTGCCAGCAGGAACACCGGGACTCCTACCTACGAGCAGTACTTC. This translates into CASRNTGTPTYEQYF.

The rearrangement joins TRBV11-2 to TRBJ2-7, with 8 bases lining up with TRBD1. J lost 6 bases, V lost 5 bases, and 12 bases had no gene match. The CDR3 has 15 amino acids. The germline V gene has CDR1 SGHAT and CDR2 FQNNGV. The DNA of the CDR3 is TGTGCCAGCAGCCTACGGACAGGGTATTGGTCCGAGCAGTACGTC. It encodes CASSLRTGYWSEQYV.

This clone was seen more than once but under ten times. Written as DNA, the CDR3 is TGCGCCAGCAGCCAAGATGCGGGGCCCTATGGCTACACCTTC. Its protein is CASSQDAGPYGYTF. The J gene is TRBJ1-2, the V gene TRBV4-3, with D perhaps TRBD1 (5 bases). This CDR3 contains 14 residues. The V and J ends lost 0 bases and 4 bases respectively, with 9 bases between them. Germline lookup yields CDR1 LGHNA and CDR2 YSLEER.

The chain recombines TRBV28 with TRBJ2-7; tentatively, D is TRBD2 (6 bases). CDR3 size: 13 residues. Trimming pared 8 bases from V and 3 bases from J, leaving 14 bases between. The germline V gene encodes CDR1 MDHEN and CDR2 SYDVKM. CDR3 sequence (DNA): TGTGCCAGCGCGAGATGGGGGGACTACGAGCAGTACGTC. It is translated as CASARWGDYEQYV.

V and J are TRBV18 and TRBJ1-5; possible D gene TRBD1, 6 bases. Germline CDR1 and CDR2: KGHSH and LQKENI. V lost 2 bases to trimming and J lost 4 bases, with 9 bases between them. This CDR3 has 14 amino acids. This chain's CDR3 is CASSPEQGNQPQHF. The CDR3 bases are TGTGCCAGCTCACCAGAGCAGGGGAATCAGCCCCAGCATTTT.

The chain couples TRBV19 to TRBJ1-6; D gene uncertain. The CDR3 length is 14 residues. V was trimmed by 4 bases and J by 7 bases, leaving 11 bases between them. Germline assignment: CDR1 LNHDA and CDR2 SQIVND (reference sequence). This CDR3 reads CASSNSQENSPLHF. The CDR3 coding sequence is TGTGCCAGTAGTAACTCCCAAGAAAATTCACCCCTCCACTTT. Filled out from reference TRBV19 and TRBJ1-6, the complete variable domain reads DGGITQSPKYLFRKEGQNVTLSCEQNLNHDAMYWYRQDPGQGLRLIYYSQIVNDFQKGDIAEGYSVSREKKESFPLTVTSAQKNPTAFYLCASSNSQENSPLHFGNGTRLTVT.